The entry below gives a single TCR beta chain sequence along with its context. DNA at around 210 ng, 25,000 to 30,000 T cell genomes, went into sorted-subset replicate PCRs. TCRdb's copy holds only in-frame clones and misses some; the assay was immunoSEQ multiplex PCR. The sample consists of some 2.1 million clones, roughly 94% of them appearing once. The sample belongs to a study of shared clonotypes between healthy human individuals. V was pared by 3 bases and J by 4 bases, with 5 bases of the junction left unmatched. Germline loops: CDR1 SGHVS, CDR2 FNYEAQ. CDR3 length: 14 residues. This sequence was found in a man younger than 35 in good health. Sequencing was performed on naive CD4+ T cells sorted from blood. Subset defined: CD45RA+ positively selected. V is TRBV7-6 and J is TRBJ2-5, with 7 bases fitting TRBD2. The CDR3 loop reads CASSLGGSIETQYF. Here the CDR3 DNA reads TGTGCCAGCAGCTTGGGCGGGAGTATAGAGACCCAGTACTTC.